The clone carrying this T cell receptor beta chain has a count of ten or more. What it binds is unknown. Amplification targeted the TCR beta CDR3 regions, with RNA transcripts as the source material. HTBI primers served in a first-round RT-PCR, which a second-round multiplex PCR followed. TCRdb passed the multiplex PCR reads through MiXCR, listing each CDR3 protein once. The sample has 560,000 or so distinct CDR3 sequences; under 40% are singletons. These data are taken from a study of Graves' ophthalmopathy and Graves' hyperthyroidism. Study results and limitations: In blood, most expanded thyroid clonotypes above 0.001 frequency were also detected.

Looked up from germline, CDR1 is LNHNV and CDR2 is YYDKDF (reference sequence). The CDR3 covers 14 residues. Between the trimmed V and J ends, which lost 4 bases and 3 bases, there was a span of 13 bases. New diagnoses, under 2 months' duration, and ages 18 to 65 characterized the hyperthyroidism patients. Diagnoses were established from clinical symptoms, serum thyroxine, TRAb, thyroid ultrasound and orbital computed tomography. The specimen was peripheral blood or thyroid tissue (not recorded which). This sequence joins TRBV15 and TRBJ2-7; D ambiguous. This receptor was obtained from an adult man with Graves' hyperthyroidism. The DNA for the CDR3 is TGTGCCACCAGCACGCTCGGACCGAACTACGAGCAGTACTTC. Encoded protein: CATSTLGPNYEQYF.